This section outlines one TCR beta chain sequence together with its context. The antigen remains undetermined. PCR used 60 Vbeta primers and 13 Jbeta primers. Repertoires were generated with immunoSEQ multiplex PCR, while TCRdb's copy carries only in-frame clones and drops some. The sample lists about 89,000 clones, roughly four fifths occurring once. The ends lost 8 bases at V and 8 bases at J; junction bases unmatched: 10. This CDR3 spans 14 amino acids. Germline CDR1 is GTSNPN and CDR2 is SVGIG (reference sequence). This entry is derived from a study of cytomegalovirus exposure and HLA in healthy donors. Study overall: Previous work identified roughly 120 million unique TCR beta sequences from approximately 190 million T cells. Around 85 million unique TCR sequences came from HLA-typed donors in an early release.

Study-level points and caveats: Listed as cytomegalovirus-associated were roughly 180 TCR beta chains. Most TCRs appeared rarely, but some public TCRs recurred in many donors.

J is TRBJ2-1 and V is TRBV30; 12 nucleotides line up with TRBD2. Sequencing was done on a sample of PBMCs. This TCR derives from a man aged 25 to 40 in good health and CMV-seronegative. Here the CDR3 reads CALTRLAGVDEQFF. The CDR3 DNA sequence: TGTGCCCTAACCCGACTAGCGGGGGTAGATGAGCAGTTCTTC.